Below are 21 T cell receptor beta chains sequenced from a single sample in a study of cytomegalovirus exposure and HLA in healthy donors. Here immunoSEQ multiplex PCR was the method, and the copy in TCRdb shows in-frame clones only, minus some. The data contain over 250,000 clones, 86% of them singletons. Sequencing was performed on PBMCs. These receptors were collected from a woman aged 18-29 years in good health and CMV-seronegative.

The sample holds one count of this clone. V gene TRBV6-5 combines with J gene TRBJ2-5, with unresolved D. This CDR3 is 14 amino acids long. With 7 bases removed from V and 1 base from J, the gap between germline ends came to 13 bases. Germline V lookup: CDR1 MNHEY, CDR2 SVGAGI. The chain's CDR3 is CASTRAQFQETQYF. The CDR3 bases are TGTGCCAGCACTAGAGCTCAATTCCAAGAGACCCAGTACTTC.

V and J are TRBV5-4 and TRBJ2-5; 8 bases align to TRBD1. The CDR3 has 14 amino acids. The V and J ends lost 3 bases and 2 bases, in that order; junction bases with no gene match: 3. The germline CDR1 and CDR2 sequences are SGHNT and YYREEE (reference sequence). This CDR3 is CASSSRTGQETQYF. CDR3 sequence (DNA): TGTGCCAGCAGCTCCCGGACAGGGCAAGAGACCCAGTACTTC.

This sequence joins TRBV29-1 and TRBJ2-3; D is perhaps TRBD1 (5 bases). V gave up 3 bases and J gave up 2 bases, with 12 bases separating them. The V gene's germline CDR1 is SQVTM and CDR2 ANQGSEA. The CDR3 has 14 amino acids. CDR3 nucleotides: TGCAGCGTTGAGCGGCAGGGTAACACAGATACGCAGTATTTT. Its protein is CSVERQGNTDTQYF.

This chain uses TRBV11-2 with TRBJ1-3, with a weak D call TRBD1 (6 bases). The V end lost 9 bases, the J end lost 1 base, and 13 bases lay between the germline ends. The length of the CDR3 is 14 residues. The germline V gene has CDR1 SGHAT and CDR2 FQNNGV. The CDR3 DNA follows: TGTGCCAGTGAAGACAGGCGGTCTGGAAACACCATATATTTT. Translation gives CASEDRRSGNTIYF.

The rearrangement links TRBV6-5 to TRBJ2-5, with TRBD1 matching over 7 bases. This CDR3 has 14 amino acids. Germline V lookup: CDR1 MNHEY, CDR2 SVGAGI. Trimming at V came to 5 bases and at J to 5 bases, leaving 8 bases not matched to a gene. Here the CDR3 DNA reads TGTGCCAGCAGTACCCTTACAGGGGACGAGACCCAGTACTTC. It is translated as CASSTLTGDETQYF.

The rearrangement joins TRBV7-2 to TRBJ1-6; D perhaps matches TRBD1 (6 bases). Per germline, CDR1 SGHTA and CDR2 FQGNSA. The CDR3 extends over 16 amino acids. V gave up 5 bases and J gave up 10 bases, with 21 bases separating them. The CDR3 protein is CASSQQPGQRLSPLHF. The CDR3 nucleotides are TGTGCCAGCAGCCAACAGCCGGGACAAAGGCTCTCACCCCTCCACTTT.

This clone was counted once. The gene calls are TRBV9 and TRBJ1-1; 7 bases fit TRBD1. Germline V gives CDR1 SGDLS, CDR2 YYNGEE. The junction had 3 bases not matched to a gene; V was cut back by 4 bases and J by 3 bases. This CDR3 has 13 amino acids. CDR3 DNA: TGTGCCAGCAGCAATCAGGGGGACACTGAAGCTTTCTTT. It is translated as CASSNQGDTEAFF.

The V gene is TRBV6-1, the J gene TRBJ2-1; 7 bases align to TRBD2. The trim removed 3 bases at V and 0 bases at J, leaving 5 bases unmatched. The germline CDR1 and CDR2 sequences are MNHNS and SASEGT. The CDR3 has 16 amino acids. This chain's CDR3 is CASSDPGTTSYNEQFF. The CDR3 DNA reads as TGTGCCAGCAGTGACCCCGGGACTACCTCCTACAATGAGCAGTTCTTC.

Notes on this clone: Additional DNA sequences in this sample encode the identical CDR3. J is TRBJ2-1 and V is TRBV7-9, with D maybe TRBD1 (6 bases). V was shortened by 0 bases and J by 4 bases, with 7 bases between the two germline ends. The CDR3 length is 14 residues. CDR1 and CDR2 from the germline V gene are SEHNR and FQNEAQ (reference sequence). Here the CDR3 DNA reads TGTGCCAGCAGCTTAGCACAGGGTTACAATGAGCAGTTCTTC. This encodes CASSLAQGYNEQFF. The full variable domain, in which reference TRBV7-9 and TRBJ2-1 provide the parts outside the CDR3, is DTGVSQNPRHKITKRGQNVTFRCDPISEHNRLYWYRQTLGQGPEFLTYFQNEAQLEKSRLLSDRFSAERPKGSFSTLEIQRTEQGDSAMYLCASSLAQGYNEQFFGPGTRLTVL.

The chain recombines TRBV11-2 with TRBJ2-7; 10 nucleotides align to TRBD1. Germline V gives CDR1 SGHAT, CDR2 FQNNGV. V shed 5 bases and J 3 bases; nucleotides not matched to a gene: 4. CDR3 length: 14 residues. CDR3 in DNA: TGTGCCAGCAGCCACGGGACAGGGGTCTACGAGCAGTACTTC. As protein: CASSHGTGVYEQYF.

The chain joins TRBV5-1 to TRBJ2-1; possible D gene TRBD2, 6 bases. The CDR3 has 15 residues. Per the germline V gene, CDR1 is SGHRS and CDR2 is YFSETQ. V was shortened by 6 bases and J by 0 bases, with 13 bases between the two germline ends. The DNA of the CDR3 is TGCGCCAGCATGGGACTCTTAAGCTCCTACAATGAGCAGTTCTTC. Its protein product is CASMGLLSSYNEQFF.

The chain joins TRBV5-1 to TRBJ2-1, with TRBD2 identical over 10 bases. V was clipped by 4 bases and J by 7 bases; unmatched bases: 8. Germline V gene lookup returns CDR1 SGHRS and CDR2 YFSETQ. The CDR3 runs to 15 residues. CDR3 nucleotide sequence: TGCGCCAGCAGCGGACTAGCGGCCCAAAGGAATGAGCAGTTCTTC. Amino acid sequence: CASSGLAAQRNEQFF. Full variable domain (outside the CDR3, taken from reference TRBV5-1 and TRBJ2-1): KAGVTQTPRYLIKTRGQQVTLSCSPISGHRSVSWYQQTPGQGLQFLFEYFSETQRNKGNFPGRFSGRQFSNSRSEMNVSTLELGDSALYLCASSGLAAQRNEQFFGPGTRLTVL.

The chain employs TRBV11-2 and TRBJ2-1; 14 nucleotides align to TRBD2. This CDR3 is 18 amino acids long. Germline assignment: CDR1 SGHAT and CDR2 FQNNGV. With 5 bases clipped from V and 0 bases from J, the junction kept 6 bases outside the gene matches. The CDR3, as DNA: TGTGCCAGCAGCCGACTAGCGGGGGGGTTAAACTCCTACAATGAGCAGTTCTTC. The encoded protein is CASSRLAGGLNSYNEQFF.

The chain carries TRBV6-5 and TRBJ1-1; 7 nucleotides agree with TRBD1. Germline assignment: CDR1 MNHEY and CDR2 SVGAGI. CDR3 length: 14 residues. With 6 bases clipped from V and 4 bases from J, the junction kept 8 bases outside the gene matches. CDR3 DNA: TGTGCCAGCAGCTATGGGACAGCGGCCACTGAAGCTTTCTTT. Its protein is CASSYGTAATEAFF.

The chain links TRBV27 to TRBJ1-1, with D hard to call. This CDR3 comprises 14 residues. Germline V gene data show CDR1 as MNHEY and CDR2 as SMNVEV (reference sequence). The V gene lost 5 bases and the J gene lost 0 bases, with 10 bases spanning the gap. CDR3 in amino acids: CASSGRGLNTEAFF. The CDR3 bases are TGTGCCAGCAGTGGCCGGGGATTGAACACTGAAGCTTTCTTT.

This chain uses TRBV6-1 with TRBJ2-7; a possible D gene is TRBD1 (6 bases). CDR3 length equals 15 residues. Germline V CDR1 and CDR2: MNHNS, SASEGT. V was trimmed by 5 bases and J by 0 bases, leaving 14 bases between them. Here the CDR3 reads CASSRTGKGSYEQYF. CDR3 nucleotides: TGTGCCAGCAGTCGTACAGGGAAGGGCTCCTACGAGCAGTACTTC.

The V call is TRBV5-1, the J call TRBJ1-1, with D unclear. The CDR3 has 16 residues. The germline V gene encodes CDR1 SGHRS and CDR2 YFSETQ. The V and J ends lost 1 base and 0 bases respectively, with 13 bases between them. In DNA form, the CDR3 reads TGCGCCAGCAGCTTGTTGGCGGTCCAACTGAACACTGAAGCTTTCTTT. This encodes CASSLLAVQLNTEAFF.

The chain is built from TRBV2 and TRBJ1-6; TRBD1 matches at 10 bases. This CDR3 contains 16 residues. V gave up 4 bases and J gave up 4 bases; unmatched junction bases: 4. CDR1 is SNHLY and CDR2 is FYNNEI in the germline V gene. CDR3 residues: CASSVGQGVYNSPLHF. The CDR3 DNA is TGTGCCAGCAGTGTCGGACAGGGGGTTTATAATTCACCCCTCCACTTT.

The chain uses TRBV6-5 and TRBJ2-7; 11 bases are shared with TRBD2. V lost 0 bases and J lost 4; bases outside the gene matches: 5. CDR3 length equals 16 residues. Germline CDR1 MNHEY, CDR2 SVGAGI. CDR3 bases: TGTGCCAGCAGTTACTCGTTAGCGGGGGGGCTTTACGAGCAGTACTTC. Encoded protein: CASSYSLAGGLYEQYF.

V is TRBV7-2 and J is TRBJ2-7; D gene uncertain. Germline V lookup: CDR1 SGHTA, CDR2 FQGNSA. V was cut by 0 bases and J by 0 bases, with 6 bases left in between. The CDR3 is 14 residues long. The CDR3 sequence is CASSLAIGSYEQYF. In DNA form, the CDR3 reads TGTGCCAGCAGCTTAGCGATCGGCTCCTACGAGCAGTACTTC.

The chain is built from TRBV25-1 and TRBJ1-4; the D gene is possibly TRBD1 (5 bases). V lost 4 bases, J lost 8 bases, and 14 bases lay in between. The CDR3 is made up of 14 amino acids. Germline CDR1 reads MGHDK; CDR2 reads SYGVNS. CDR3 protein: CASSGAPGLEKLFF. DNA of the CDR3: TGTGCCAGCAGTGGGGCCCCAGGGCTGGAAAAACTGTTTTTT.